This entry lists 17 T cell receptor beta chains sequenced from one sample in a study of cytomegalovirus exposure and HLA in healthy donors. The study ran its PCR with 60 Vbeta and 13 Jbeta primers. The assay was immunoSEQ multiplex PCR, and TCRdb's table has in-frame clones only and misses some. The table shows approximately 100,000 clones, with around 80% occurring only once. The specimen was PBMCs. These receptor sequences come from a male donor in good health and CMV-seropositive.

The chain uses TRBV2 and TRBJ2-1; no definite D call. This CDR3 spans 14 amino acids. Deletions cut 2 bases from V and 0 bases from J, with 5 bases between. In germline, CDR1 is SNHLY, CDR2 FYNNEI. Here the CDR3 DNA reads TGTGCCAGCAGTGAATTTAGCTCCTACAATGAGCAGTTCTTC. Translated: CASSEFSSYNEQFF.

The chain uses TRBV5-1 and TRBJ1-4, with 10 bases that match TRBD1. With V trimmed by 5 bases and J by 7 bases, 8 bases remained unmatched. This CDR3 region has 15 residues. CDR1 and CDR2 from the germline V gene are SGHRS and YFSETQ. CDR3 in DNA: TGCGCCAGCAGAGGGACAGGGGATGGGGGTGAAAAACTGTTTTTT. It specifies CASRGTGDGGEKLFF.

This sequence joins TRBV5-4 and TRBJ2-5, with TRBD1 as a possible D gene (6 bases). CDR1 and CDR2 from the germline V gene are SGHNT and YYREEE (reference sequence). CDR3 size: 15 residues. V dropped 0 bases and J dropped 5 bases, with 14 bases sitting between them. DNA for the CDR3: TGTGCCAGCAGCTTGGGACGGACAGATGGGGAGACCCAGTACTTC. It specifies CASSLGRTDGETQYF. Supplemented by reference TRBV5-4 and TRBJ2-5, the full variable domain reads ETGVTQSPTHLIKTRGQQVTLRCSSQSGHNTVSWYQQALGQGPQFIFQYYREEENGRGNFPPRFSGLQFPNYSSELNVNALELDDSALYLCASSLGRTDGETQYFGPGTRLLVL.

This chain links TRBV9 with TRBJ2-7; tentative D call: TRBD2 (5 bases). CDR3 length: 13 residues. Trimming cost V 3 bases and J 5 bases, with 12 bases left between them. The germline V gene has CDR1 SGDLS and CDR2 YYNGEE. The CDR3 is CASSAKRENEQYF. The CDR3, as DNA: TGTGCCAGCAGCGCCAAAAGGGAGAACGAGCAGTACTTC. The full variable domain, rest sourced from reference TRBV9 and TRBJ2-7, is DSGVTQTPKHLITATGQRVTLRCSPRSGDLSVYWYQQSLDQGLQFLIQYYNGEERAKGNILERFSAQQFPDLHSELNLSSLELGDSALYFCASSAKRENEQYFGPGTRLTVT.

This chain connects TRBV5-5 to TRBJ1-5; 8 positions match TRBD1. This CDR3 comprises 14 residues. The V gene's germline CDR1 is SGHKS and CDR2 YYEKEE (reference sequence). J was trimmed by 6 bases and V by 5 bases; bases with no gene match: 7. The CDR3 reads CASSKTGEGQPQHF. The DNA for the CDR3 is TGTGCCAGCAGTAAGACAGGGGAGGGTCAGCCCCAGCATTTT.

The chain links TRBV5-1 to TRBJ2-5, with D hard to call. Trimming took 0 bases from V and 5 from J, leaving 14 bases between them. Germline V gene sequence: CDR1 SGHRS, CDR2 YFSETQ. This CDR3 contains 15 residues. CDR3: CASSLGSADVETQYF. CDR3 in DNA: TGCGCCAGCAGCTTGGGGTCTGCGGATGTGGAGACCCAGTACTTC.

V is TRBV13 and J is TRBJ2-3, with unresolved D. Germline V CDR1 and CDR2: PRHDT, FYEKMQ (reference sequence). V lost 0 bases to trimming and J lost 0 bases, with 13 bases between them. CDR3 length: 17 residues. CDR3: CASSLGGWKSSTDTQYF. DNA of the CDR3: TGTGCCAGCAGCTTAGGCGGGTGGAAATCTAGCACAGATACGCAGTATTTT.

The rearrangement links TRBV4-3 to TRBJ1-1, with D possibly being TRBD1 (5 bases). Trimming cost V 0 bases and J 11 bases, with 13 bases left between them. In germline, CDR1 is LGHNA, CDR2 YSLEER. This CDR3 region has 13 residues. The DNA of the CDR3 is TGCGCCAGCAGCCAAGAGGGGCCGGCCGACGCTTTCTTT. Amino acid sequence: CASSQEGPADAFF.

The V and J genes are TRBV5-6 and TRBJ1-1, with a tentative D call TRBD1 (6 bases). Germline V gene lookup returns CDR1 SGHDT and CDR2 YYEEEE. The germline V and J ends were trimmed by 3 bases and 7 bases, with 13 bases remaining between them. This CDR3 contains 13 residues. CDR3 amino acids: CASSSQGSSEAFF. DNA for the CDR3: TGTGCCAGCAGCTCGCAGGGGAGTAGTGAAGCTTTCTTT. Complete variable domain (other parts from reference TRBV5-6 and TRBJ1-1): DAGVTQSPTHLIKTRGQQVTLRCSPKSGHDTVSWYQQALGQGPQFIFQYYEEEERQRGNFPDRFSGHQFPNYSSELNVNALLLGDSALYLCASSSQGSSEAFFGQGTRLTVV.

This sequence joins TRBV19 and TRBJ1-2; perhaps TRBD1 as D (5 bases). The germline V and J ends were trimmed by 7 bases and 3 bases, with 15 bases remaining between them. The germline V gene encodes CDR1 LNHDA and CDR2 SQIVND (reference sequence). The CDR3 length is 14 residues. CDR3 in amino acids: CASIPPGWYYGYTF. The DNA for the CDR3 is TGTGCCAGTATCCCCCCAGGGTGGTACTATGGCTACACCTTC.

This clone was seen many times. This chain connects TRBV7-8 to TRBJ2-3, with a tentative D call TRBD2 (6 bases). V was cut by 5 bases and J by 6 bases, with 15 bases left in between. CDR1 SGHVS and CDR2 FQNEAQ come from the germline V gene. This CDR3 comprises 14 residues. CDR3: CASSQRVAVDTQYF. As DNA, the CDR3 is TGTGCCAGCAGCCAGAGGGTAGCGGTTGATACGCAGTATTTT.

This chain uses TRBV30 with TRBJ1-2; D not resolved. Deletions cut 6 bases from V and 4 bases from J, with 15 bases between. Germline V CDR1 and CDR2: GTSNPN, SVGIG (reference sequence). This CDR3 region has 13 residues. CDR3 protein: CACTQALAYGYTF. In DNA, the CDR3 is TGTGCCTGTACCCAAGCATTAGCCTATGGCTACACCTTC. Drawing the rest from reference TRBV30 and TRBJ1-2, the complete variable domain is SQTIHQWPATLVQPVGSPLSLECTVEGTSNPNLYWYRQAAGRGLQLLFYSVGIGQISSEVPQNLSASRPQDRQFILSSKKLLLSDSGFYLCACTQALAYGYTFGSGTRLTVV.

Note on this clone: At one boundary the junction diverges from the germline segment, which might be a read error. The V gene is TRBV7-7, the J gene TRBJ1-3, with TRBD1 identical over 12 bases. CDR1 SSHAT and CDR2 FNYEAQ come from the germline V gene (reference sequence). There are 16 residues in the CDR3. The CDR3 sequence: CASSPLKGQGANTIYF. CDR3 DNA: TGTGCTAGCAGCCCCCTAAAGGGACAGGGGGCAAACACCATATATTTT.

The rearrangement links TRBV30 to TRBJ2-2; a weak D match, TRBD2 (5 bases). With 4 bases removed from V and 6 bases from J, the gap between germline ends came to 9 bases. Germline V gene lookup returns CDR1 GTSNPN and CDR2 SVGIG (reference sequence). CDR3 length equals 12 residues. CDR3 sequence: CAWNGLPGELFF. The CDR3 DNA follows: TGTGCCTGGAACGGACTCCCCGGGGAGCTGTTTTTT. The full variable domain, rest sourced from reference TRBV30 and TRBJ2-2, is SQTIHQWPATLVQPVGSPLSLECTVEGTSNPNLYWYRQAAGRGLQLLFYSVGIGQISSEVPQNLSASRPQDRQFILSSKKLLLSDSGFYLCAWNGLPGELFFGEGSRLTVL.

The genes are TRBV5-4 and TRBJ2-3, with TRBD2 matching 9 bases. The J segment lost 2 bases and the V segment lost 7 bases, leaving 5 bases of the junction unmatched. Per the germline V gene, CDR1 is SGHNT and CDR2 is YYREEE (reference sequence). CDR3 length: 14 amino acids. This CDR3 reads CASGPGLATDTQYF. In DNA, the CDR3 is TGTGCCAGCGGTCCGGGACTAGCCACAGATACGCAGTATTTT.

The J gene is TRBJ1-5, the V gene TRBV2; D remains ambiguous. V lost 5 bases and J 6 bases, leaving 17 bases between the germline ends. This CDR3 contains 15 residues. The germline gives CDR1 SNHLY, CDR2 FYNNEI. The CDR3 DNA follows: TGTGCCAGCAGTCTCGAGTGGGCACGTAGTCAGCCCCAGCATTTT. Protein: CASSLEWARSQPQHF.

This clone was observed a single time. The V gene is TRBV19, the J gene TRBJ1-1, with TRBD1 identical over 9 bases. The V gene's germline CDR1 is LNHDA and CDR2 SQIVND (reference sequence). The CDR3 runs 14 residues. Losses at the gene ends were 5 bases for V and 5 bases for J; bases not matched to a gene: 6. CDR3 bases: TGTGCCAGTAGTCCGGACAGGGGATGGACTGAAGCTTTCTTT. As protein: CASSPDRGWTEAFF.